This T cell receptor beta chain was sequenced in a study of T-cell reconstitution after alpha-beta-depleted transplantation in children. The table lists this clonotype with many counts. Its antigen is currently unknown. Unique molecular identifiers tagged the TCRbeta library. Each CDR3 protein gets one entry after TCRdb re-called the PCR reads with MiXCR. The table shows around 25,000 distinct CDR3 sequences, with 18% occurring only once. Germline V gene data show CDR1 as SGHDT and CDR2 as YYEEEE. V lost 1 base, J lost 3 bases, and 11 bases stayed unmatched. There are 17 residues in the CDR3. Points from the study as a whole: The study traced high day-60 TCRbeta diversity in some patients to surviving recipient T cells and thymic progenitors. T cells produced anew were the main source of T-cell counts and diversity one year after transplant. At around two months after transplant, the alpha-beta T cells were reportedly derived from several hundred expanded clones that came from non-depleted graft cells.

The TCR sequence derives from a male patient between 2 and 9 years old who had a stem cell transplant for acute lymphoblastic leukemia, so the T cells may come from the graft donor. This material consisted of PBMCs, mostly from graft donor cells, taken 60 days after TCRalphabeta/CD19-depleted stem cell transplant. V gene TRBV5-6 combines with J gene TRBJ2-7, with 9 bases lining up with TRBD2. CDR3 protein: CASSLSPGSGGLYEQYF. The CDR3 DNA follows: TGTGCCAGCAGCTTGTCTCCGGGTAGCGGGGGCCTCTACGAGCAGTACTTC.